Below, 10 T cell receptor beta chains from the same sample are listed, as sequenced in a study of lymphopenia after photon versus proton radiotherapy. Sequencing was performed with immunoSEQ multiplex PCR; in TCRdb, only in-frame clones are kept and a portion is missing. The table shows 77,000 or so clones, with around 88% occurring only once. The material was peripheral blood, obtained from a patient treated with proton-based radiotherapy. These receptors were collected from a man aged 55 to 70 with pancreatic cancer.

The chain carries TRBV29-1 and TRBJ1-1; D gene uncertain. Germline lookup yields CDR1 SQVTM and CDR2 ANQGSEA. Deletions cut 7 bases from V and 1 base from J, with 19 bases between. The CDR3 spans 15 residues. In DNA form, the CDR3 reads TGCAGCGCACTGGACGTGGGATCGAGGAACACTGAAGCTTTCTTT. As protein: CSALDVGSRNTEAFF.

This rearrangement joins TRBV30 to TRBJ2-1; maybe TRBD1 (5 bases). The CDR3 is 13 amino acids. V lost 0 bases and J 6 bases, leaving 9 bases between the germline ends. CDR1 is GTSNPN and CDR2 is SVGIG in the germline V gene (reference sequence). The CDR3 region is CAWSVGTGNEQFF. In DNA form, the CDR3 reads TGTGCCTGGAGTGTCGGAACAGGCAATGAGCAGTTCTTC.

This clone was found a few times. This chain uses TRBV27 with TRBJ2-7, with D perhaps TRBD1 or TRBD2 (5 bases each). The germline gives CDR1 MNHEY, CDR2 SMNVEV (reference sequence). CDR3 length: 14 residues. The ends were cut back, 2 bases at V and 2 bases at J, with 10 bases in the middle. The CDR3 is CASSLERGPYEQYF. CDR3 bases: TGTGCCAGCAGTTTAGAACGGGGACCCTACGAGCAGTACTTC.

The gene calls are TRBV19 and TRBJ2-3; 7 nucleotides match TRBD1. Trimming at V came to 7 bases and at J to 2 bases, leaving 12 bases not matched to a gene. The CDR3 length is 16 residues. Germline CDR1 LNHDA, CDR2 SQIVND (reference sequence). Here the CDR3 DNA reads TGTGCCAGTACCGGGCCACAGGGGAGTGTCACAGATACGCAGTATTTT. Its translation: CASTGPQGSVTDTQYF.

The V call is TRBV7-2, the J call TRBJ2-7; D may be TRBD1 (5 bases). The CDR3 extends over 16 amino acids. V shed 1 base and J shed 5 bases, with 18 bases lying between them. Germline values: CDR1 SGHTA, CDR2 FQGNSA. CDR3 protein: CASSLGYRQGGNEQYF. The DNA for the CDR3 is TGTGCCAGCAGCTTAGGCTACCGGCAGGGTGGGAACGAGCAGTACTTC.

The chain employs TRBV5-1 and TRBJ1-4, with D possibly matching TRBD1 (5 bases). Between the trimmed V and J ends, which lost 0 bases and 5 bases, there was a span of 8 bases. The CDR3 loop spans 14 amino acids. CDR1 and CDR2 from the germline V gene are SGHRS and YFSETQ. In DNA form, the CDR3 reads TGCGCCAGCAGCTTGGAATGGGGGAATGAAAAACTGTTTTTT. Amino acids: CASSLEWGNEKLFF. The variable domain in full, with the rest retrieved from reference TRBV5-1 and TRBJ1-4, is KAGVTQTPRYLIKTRGQQVTLSCSPISGHRSVSWYQQTPGQGLQFLFEYFSETQRNKGNFPGRFSGRQFSNSRSEMNVSTLELGDSALYLCASSLEWGNEKLFFGSGTQLSVL.

V gene TRBV5-1 combines with J gene TRBJ2-1; a weak D match, TRBD2 (7 bases). Germline values: CDR1 SGHRS, CDR2 YFSETQ. V shed 2 bases and J shed 12 bases, with 15 bases lying between them. The CDR3 is 13 residues long. CDR3 sequence: CASSLPGGRGQFF. The CDR3 DNA reads as TGCGCCAGCAGCTTACCCGGGGGGCGAGGGCAGTTCTTC.

This chain joins TRBV7-9 and TRBJ1-1; maybe TRBD1 (6 bases). CDR3 length equals 15 residues. Germline V gene lookup returns CDR1 SEHNR and CDR2 FQNEAQ (reference sequence). The V end lost 10 bases, the J end lost 0 bases, and 18 bases lay between the germline ends. As DNA, the CDR3 is TGTGCCACCCGGGGGGGGGCATCACTGAACACTGAAGCTTTCTTT. It translates to CATRGGASLNTEAFF.

This rearrangement joins TRBV7-9 to TRBJ1-3; 7 nucleotides line up with TRBD1. CDR3 length equals 16 residues. V was pared by 3 bases and J by 0 bases, with 5 bases of the junction left unmatched. CDR1 and CDR2 from the germline V gene are SEHNR and FQNEAQ (reference sequence). The chain's CDR3 is CASSFGQVFSGNTIYF. CDR3 nucleotide sequence: TGTGCCAGCAGCTTCGGACAGGTATTCTCTGGAAACACCATATATTTT.

This chain joins TRBV5-6 and TRBJ2-5; TRBD1 agrees at 7 bases. Trimming cost V 0 bases and J 2 bases; bases outside gene matches: 1. Germline V gene data show CDR1 as SGHDT and CDR2 as YYEEEE. CDR3 length: 14 residues. The CDR3 DNA reads TGTGCCAGCAGCTTGGGGGACAGACAAGAGACCCAGTACTTC. This gives the protein CASSLGDRQETQYF. Full variable domain (outside the CDR3, taken from reference TRBV5-6 and TRBJ2-5): DAGVTQSPTHLIKTRGQQVTLRCSPKSGHDTVSWYQQALGQGPQFIFQYYEEEERQRGNFPDRFSGHQFPNYSSELNVNALLLGDSALYLCASSLGDRQETQYFGPGTRLLVL.